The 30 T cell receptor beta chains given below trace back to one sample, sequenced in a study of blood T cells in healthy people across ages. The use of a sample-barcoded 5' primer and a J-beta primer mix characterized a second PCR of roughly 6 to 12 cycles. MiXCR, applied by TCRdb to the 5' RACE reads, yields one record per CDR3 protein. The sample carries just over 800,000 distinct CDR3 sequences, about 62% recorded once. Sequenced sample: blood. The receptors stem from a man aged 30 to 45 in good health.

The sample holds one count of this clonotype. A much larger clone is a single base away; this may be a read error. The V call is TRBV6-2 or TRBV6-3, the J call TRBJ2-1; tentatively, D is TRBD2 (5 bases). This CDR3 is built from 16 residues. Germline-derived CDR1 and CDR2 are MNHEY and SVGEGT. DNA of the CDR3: TGTGCCAGCAGCTCCTCTCTGGCGGGCGTCTACAATGGGCAGTTCTTC. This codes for CASSSSLAGVYNGQFF.

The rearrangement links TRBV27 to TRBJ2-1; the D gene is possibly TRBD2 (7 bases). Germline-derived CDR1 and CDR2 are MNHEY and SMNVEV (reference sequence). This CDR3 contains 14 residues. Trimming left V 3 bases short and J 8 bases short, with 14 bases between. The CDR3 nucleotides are TGTGCCAGCAGTTTTGCCGGGGGGCGCTATGAGCAGTTCTTC. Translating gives CASSFAGGRYEQFF.

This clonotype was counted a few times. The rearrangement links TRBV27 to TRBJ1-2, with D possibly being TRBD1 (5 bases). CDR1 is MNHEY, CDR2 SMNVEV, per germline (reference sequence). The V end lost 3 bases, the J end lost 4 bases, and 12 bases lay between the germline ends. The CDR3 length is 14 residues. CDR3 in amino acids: CASSFWDGSYGYTF. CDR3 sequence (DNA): TGTGCCAGCAGTTTTTGGGACGGGAGCTATGGCTACACCTTC.

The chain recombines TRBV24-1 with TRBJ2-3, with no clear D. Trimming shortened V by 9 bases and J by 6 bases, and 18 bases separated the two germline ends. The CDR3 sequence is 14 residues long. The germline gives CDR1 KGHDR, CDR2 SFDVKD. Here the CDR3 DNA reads TGTGCCACCGCCCGAGAAGAATCGTCTGATACGCAGTATTTT. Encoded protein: CATAREESSDTQYF.

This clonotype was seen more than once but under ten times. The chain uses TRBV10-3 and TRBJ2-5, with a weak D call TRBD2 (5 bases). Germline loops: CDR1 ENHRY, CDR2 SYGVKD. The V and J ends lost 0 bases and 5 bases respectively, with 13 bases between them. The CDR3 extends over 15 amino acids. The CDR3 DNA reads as TGTGCCATCAGTGAGTCGAGTAGGGAGTGGGAGACCCAGTACTTC. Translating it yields CAISESSREWETQYF.

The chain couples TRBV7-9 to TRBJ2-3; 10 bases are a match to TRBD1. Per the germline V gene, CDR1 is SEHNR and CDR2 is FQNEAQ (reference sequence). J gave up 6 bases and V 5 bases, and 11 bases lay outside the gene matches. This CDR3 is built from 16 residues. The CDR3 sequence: CASSIPGQGPPDTQYF. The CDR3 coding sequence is TGTGCCAGCAGCATTCCGGGACAGGGGCCCCCGGATACGCAGTATTTT.

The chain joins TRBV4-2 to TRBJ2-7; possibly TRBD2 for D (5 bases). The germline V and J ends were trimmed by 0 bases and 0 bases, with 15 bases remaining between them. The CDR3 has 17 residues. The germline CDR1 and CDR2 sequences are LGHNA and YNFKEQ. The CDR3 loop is CASSQDLWVGSSYEQYF. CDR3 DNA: TGTGCCAGCAGCCAAGATCTGTGGGTGGGGAGCTCCTACGAGCAGTACTTC.

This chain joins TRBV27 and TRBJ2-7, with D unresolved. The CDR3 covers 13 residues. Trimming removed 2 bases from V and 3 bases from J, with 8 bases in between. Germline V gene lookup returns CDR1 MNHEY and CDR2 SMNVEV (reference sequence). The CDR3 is CASSLTTLYEQYF. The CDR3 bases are TGTGCCAGCAGTTTAACCACTCTCTACGAGCAGTACTTC.

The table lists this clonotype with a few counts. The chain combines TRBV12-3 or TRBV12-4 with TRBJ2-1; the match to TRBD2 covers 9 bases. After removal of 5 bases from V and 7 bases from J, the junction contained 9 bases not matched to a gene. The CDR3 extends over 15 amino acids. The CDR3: CASSRLAVGRNEQFF. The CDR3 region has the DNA TGTGCCAGCAGTCGACTAGCGGTGGGACGAAATGAGCAGTTCTTC.

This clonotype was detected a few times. The CDR3 DNA reads TGTGCCACCAGCAGAGCAAACCGAGAGACCCAGTACTTC. This encodes CATSRANRETQYF. This sequence joins TRBV15 and TRBJ2-5; D uncertain. V was trimmed by 1 base and J by 4 bases, leaving 7 bases between them. The CDR3 sequence is 13 residues long. CDR1 is LNHNV and CDR2 is YYDKDF in the germline V gene (reference sequence). Drawing the rest from reference TRBV15 and TRBJ2-5, the complete variable domain is DAMVIQNPRYQVTQFGKPVTLSCSQTLNHNVMYWYQQKSSQAPKLLFHYYDKDFNNEADTPDNFQSRRPNTSFCFLDIRSPGLGDTAMYLCATSRANRETQYFGPGTRLLVL.

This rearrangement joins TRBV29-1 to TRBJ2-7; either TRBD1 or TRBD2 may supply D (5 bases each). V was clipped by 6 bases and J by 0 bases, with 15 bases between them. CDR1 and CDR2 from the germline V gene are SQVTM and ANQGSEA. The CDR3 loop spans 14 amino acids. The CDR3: CSVPDSGSSYEQYF. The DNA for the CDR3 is TGCAGCGTGCCAGACAGCGGAAGCTCCTACGAGCAGTACTTC.

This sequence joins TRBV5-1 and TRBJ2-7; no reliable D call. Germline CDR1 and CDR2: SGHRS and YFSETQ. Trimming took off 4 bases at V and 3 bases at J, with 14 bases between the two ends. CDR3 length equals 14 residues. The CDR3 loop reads CASSTSSPFYEQYF. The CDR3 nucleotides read TGCGCCAGCAGCACATCTTCCCCCTTCTACGAGCAGTACTTC.

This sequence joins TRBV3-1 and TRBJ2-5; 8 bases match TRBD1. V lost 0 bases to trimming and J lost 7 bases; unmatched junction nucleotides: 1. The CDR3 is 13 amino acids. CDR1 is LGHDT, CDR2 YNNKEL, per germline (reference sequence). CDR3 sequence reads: CASSQDRGPTQYF. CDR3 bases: TGTGCCAGCAGCCAAGACAGGGGGCCGACCCAGTACTTC.

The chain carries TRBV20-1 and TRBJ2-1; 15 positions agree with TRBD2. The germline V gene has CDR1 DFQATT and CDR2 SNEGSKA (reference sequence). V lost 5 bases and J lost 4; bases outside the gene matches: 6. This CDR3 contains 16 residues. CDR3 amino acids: CSARPGLAGGYNEQFF. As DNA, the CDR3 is TGCAGTGCTCGACCGGGACTAGCGGGGGGATACAATGAGCAGTTCTTC.

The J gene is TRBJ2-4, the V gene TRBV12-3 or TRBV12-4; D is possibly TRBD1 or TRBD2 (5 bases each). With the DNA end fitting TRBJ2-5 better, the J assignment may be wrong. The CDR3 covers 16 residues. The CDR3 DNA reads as TGTGCCAGCAGGTTAAGTAGGGCCCTAGGGGAGGAGACCCAGTACTTC. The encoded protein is CASRLSRALGEETQYF.

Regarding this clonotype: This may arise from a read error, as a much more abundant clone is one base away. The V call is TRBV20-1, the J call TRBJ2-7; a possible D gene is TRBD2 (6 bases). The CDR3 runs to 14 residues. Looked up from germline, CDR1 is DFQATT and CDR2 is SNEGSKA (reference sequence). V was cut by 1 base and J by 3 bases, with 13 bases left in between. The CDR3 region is CSARGLVNLYEQYF. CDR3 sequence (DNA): TGCAGTGCTAGAGGACTAGTCAACCTCTACGAGCAGTACTTC.

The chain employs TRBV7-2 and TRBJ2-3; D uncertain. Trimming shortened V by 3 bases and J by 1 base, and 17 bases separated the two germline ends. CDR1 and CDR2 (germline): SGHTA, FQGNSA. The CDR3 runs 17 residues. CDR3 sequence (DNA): TGTGCCAGCAGCTTCCTCGTTGTGGGCGGCGGCACAGATACGCAGTATTTT. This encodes CASSFLVVGGGTDTQYF.

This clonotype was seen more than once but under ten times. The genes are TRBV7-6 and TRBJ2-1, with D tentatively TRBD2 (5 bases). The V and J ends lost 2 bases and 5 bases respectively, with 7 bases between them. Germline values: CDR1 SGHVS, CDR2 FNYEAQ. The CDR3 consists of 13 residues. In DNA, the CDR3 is TGTGCCAGCAGCTTAAGAGGGCACAATGAGCAGTTCTTC. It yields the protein CASSLRGHNEQFF.

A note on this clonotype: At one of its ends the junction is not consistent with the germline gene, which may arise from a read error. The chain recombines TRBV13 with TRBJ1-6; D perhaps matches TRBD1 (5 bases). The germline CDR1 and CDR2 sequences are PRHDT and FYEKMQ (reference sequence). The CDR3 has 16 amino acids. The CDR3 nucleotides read TGTGCCCGCAGCTTGGGGCAGGGATCCTATAATTCACCCCTCCACTTT. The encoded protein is CARSLGQGSYNSPLHF.

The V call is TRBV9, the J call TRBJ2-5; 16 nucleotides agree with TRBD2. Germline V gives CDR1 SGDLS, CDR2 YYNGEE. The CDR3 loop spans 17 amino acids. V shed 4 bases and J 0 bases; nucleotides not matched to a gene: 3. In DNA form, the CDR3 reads TGTGCCAGCAGCACAGGGACTAGCGGGGGGGACCAAGAGACCCAGTACTTC. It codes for CASSTGTSGGDQETQYF.

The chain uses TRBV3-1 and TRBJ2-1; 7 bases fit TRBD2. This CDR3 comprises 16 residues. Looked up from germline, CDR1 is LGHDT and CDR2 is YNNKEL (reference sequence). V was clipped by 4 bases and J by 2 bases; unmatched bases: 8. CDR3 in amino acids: CASSPPGGGAYNEQFF. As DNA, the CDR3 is TGTGCCAGCAGCCCCCCGGGCGGGGGTGCCTACAATGAGCAGTTCTTC.

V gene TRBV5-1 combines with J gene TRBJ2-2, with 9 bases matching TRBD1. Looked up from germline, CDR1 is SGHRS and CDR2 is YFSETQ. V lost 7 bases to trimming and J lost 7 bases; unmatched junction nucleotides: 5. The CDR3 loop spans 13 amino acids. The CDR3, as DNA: TGCGCCAGCCGGGGACAGGGCGACGGGGAGCTGTTTTTT. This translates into CASRGQGDGELFF.

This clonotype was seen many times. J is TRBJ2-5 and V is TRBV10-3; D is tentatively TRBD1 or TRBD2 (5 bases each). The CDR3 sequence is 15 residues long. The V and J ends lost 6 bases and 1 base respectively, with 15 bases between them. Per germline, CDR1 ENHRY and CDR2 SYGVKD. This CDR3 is CAISPSLGVQETQYF. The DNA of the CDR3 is TGTGCCATCAGCCCCAGTTTGGGGGTCCAAGAGACCCAGTACTTC.

The CDR3 region is CASSLAPLHTDTQYF. Here the CDR3 DNA reads TGTGCCAGCAGCTTAGCCCCACTGCACACAGATACGCAGTATTTT. The V call is TRBV7-2, the J call TRBJ2-3; no firm D call. The V gene lost 0 bases and the J gene lost 2 bases, with 9 bases spanning the gap. The CDR3 runs to 15 residues. Germline CDR1 SGHTA, CDR2 FQGNSA.

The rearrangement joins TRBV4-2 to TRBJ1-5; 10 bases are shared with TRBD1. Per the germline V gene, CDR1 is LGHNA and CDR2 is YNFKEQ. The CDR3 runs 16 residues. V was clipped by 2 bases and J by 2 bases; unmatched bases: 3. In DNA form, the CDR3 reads TGTGCCAGCAGCCAAAGGGACAGGGGTGGCAATCAGCCCCAGCATTTT. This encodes CASSQRDRGGNQPQHF.

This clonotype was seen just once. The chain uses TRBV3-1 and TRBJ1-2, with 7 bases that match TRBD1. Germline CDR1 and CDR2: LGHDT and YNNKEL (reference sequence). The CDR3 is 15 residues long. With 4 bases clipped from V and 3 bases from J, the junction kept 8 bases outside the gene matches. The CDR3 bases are TGTGCCAGCAGCCCCAGGGGACAGCAATACTATGGCTACACCTTC. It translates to CASSPRGQQYYGYTF.

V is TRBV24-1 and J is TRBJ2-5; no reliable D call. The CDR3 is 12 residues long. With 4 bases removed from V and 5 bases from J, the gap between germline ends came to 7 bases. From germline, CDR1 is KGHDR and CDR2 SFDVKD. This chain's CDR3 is CATSDPLETQYF. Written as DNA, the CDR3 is TGTGCCACCAGTGACCCCCTTGAGACCCAGTACTTC.

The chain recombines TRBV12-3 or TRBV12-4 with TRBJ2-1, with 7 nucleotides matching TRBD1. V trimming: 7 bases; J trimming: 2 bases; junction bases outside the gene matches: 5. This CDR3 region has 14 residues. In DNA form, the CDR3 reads TGTGCCAGCACCGAGACAGGGACCTACAATGAGCAGTTCTTC. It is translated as CASTETGTYNEQFF.

This chain's CDR3 is CASSYGDNSNQPQHF. Written as DNA, the CDR3 is TGTGCCAGCAGTTACGGGGATAATAGCAATCAGCCCCAGCATTTT. V gene TRBV6-2 or TRBV6-3 combines with J gene TRBJ1-5; D call uncertain. Per the germline V gene, CDR1 is MNHEY and CDR2 is SVGEGT. This CDR3 is built from 15 residues. Trimming stripped 2 bases from V and 0 bases from J, with 8 bases between.

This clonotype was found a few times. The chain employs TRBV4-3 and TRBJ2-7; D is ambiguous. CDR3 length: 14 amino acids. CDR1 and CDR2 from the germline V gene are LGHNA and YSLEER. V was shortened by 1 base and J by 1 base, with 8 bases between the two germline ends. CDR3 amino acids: CASSQGDGSYEQYF. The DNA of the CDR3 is TGCGCCAGCAGCCAAGGCGACGGATCCTACGAGCAGTACTTC.